A selection of T cell receptor beta chains follows, all from one sample in a study of blood T cell repertoires in COVID-19. Here immunoSEQ multiplex PCR was the method, and the copy in TCRdb shows in-frame clones only, minus some. The data contain 330,000 or so clones, 92% of them seen just once; the ten biggest clones take up under 20%. Sequencing was done on a sample of PBMCs or T cells enriched from blood (not recorded which). All receptors derive from a woman between 25 and 40 years old who had recovered from COVID-19. The CDR3 runs from the conserved cysteine through the conserved F or W. D genes are given only for firm matches. Not every row has a clone size; where given, it reads once, few, many or a size class.

D	size	J	V	length	DNA	CDR3
TRBD2	once	TRBJ2-1	TRBV3-1/TRBV3-2	16	TGTGCCAGCAGCCAAGATGAACTAGCGCCTTACAATGAGCAGTTCTTC	CASSQDELAPYNEQFF
NA	NA	TRBJ1-2	TRBV3-1/TRBV3-2	14	TGTGCCAGCAGCCAAGAATCAGGGAACTATGGCTACACCTTC	CASSQESGNYGYTF
NA	few	TRBJ2-1	TRBV9	12	TGTGCCAGCAGCGTAGAAAGGGGTGAGCAGTTCTTC	CASSVERGEQFF
NA	NA	TRBJ1-5	TRBV6-1	15	TGTGCCAGCAGTGATGCAGGGAGGAGCAATCAGCCCCAGCATTTT	CASSDAGRSNQPQHF
NA	NA	TRBJ2-7	TRBV5-8	14	TGTGCCAGCAGTAGGGACACGGCCGCCTTCGAGCAGTACTTC	CASSRDTAAFEQYF
TRBD2	NA	TRBJ2-1	TRBV6-5	14	TGTGCCAGCAGTAGTCTAGCGGGGATCAATGAGCAGTTCTTC	CASSSLAGINEQFF
TRBD1	NA	TRBJ2-7	TRBV7-2	16	TGTGCCAGCAGCTTAGAGGAGACAGGGGGCGGTTACGAGCAGTACTTC	CASSLEETGGGYEQYF
TRBD1	NA	TRBJ2-7	TRBV7-2	14	TGTGCCAGCAGCTTGAGACAGGGTGACTCCGAGCAGTACTTC	CASSLRQGDSEQYF
NA	NA	TRBJ1-1	TRBV19	14	TGTGCCAGTAGCTATGGTGGGGGGAGGACTGAAGCTTTCTTT	CASSYGGGRTEAFF
TRBD2	NA	TRBJ2-5	TRBV7-2	15	TGTGCCAGCAGCCCCTCAGGAACGGGGGGGGAGACCCAGTACTTC	CASSPSGTGGETQYF
NA	once	TRBJ2-1	TRBV7-8	12	TGTGCCAGCAGGCGGAACTACAATGAGCAGTTCTTC	CASRRNYNEQFF
NA	NA	TRBJ2-7	TRBV7-2	16	TGTGCCAGCAGCTTATCCTGGGGGCGCACGACCTACGAGCAGTACTTC	CASSLSWGRTTYEQYF
TRBD2	NA	TRBJ2-3	TRBV27	15	TGTGCCAGCACCTTACTAGCGGGGCCTTCGAATACGCAGTATTTT	CASTLLAGPSNTQYF
NA	NA	TRBJ2-1	TRBV7-2	14	TGTGCCAGCAGCCCCCGACAGGTAACCAATGAGCAGTTCTTC	CASSPRQVTNEQFF
NA	NA	TRBJ2-3	TRBV28	15	TGTGCCAGCAGTTTTGGGGGGATATTCACAGATACGCAGTATTTT	CASSFGGIFTDTQYF
NA	NA	TRBJ2-1	TRBV30	18	TGTGCCTGGAGTAGGGTCCGCACCGCGGTGGGGGGACAGAATGAGCAGTTCTTC	CAWSRVRTAVGGQNEQFF
NA	NA	TRBJ1-2	TRBV7-2	13	TGTGCCAGCAGCTTAAACAGAAACTATGGCTACACCTTC	CASSLNRNYGYTF
TRBD2	NA	TRBJ2-3	TRBV7-2	19	TGTGCCAGCAGCTTAGCACTAGCGGGAATTAAATTCGGCACAGATACGCAGTATTTT	CASSLALAGIKFGTDTQYF
TRBD2	NA	TRBJ2-2	TRBV6-6	15	TGTGCCAGCAGCAGAATAGCGGGTGACACCGGGGAGCTGTTTTTT	CASSRIAGDTGELFF
TRBD1	NA	TRBJ2-7	TRBV4-3	14	TGCGCCAGCAGCCAAGGGACAGGAAAATACGAGCAGTACTTC	CASSQGTGKYEQYF
TRBD2	NA	TRBJ2-1	TRBV7-2	18	TGTGCCAGCAGCCGCCCGACTAGCGGGGGCGCTTCCTACAATGAGCAGTTCTTC	CASSRPTSGGASYNEQFF
NA	NA	TRBJ2-4	TRBV24-1	15	TGTGCCACCAGTGATTTGTTGGACAAACAAAACATTCAGTACTTC	CATSDLLDKQNIQYF
TRBD1	few	TRBJ1-1	TRBV5-1	16	TGCGCCAGCAGCCCCGACAGGGGTCGAATGGACACTGAAGCTTTCTTT	CASSPDRGRMDTEAFF
NA	NA	TRBJ2-5	TRBV19	14	TGTGCCAGTAGTATCCGGACTCTCCAAGAGACCCAGTACTTC	CASSIRTLQETQYF
NA	NA	TRBJ2-7	TRBV5-5	12	TGTGCCAGCAGCTTAGAGGGCTACGAGCAGTACTTC	CASSLEGYEQYF
NA	NA	TRBJ2-7	TRBV29-1	14	TGCAGCGTTGCGCCACGGGGGTCTAACTACGAGCAGTACTTC	CSVAPRGSNYEQYF
NA	NA	TRBJ2-7	TRBV7-2	15	TGTGCCAGCAGCTTGGGAGGAGGTAATAACTACGAGCAGTACTTC	CASSLGGGNNYEQYF
NA	NA	TRBJ1-6	TRBV28	15	TGTGCCAGCAGTTTAAGCGACAGGTGGGCCTCACCCCTCCACTTT	CASSLSDRWASPLHF
NA	NA	TRBJ1-5	TRBV5-8	14	TGTGCCAGCAGTCTACAGGGAAGCAATCAGCCCCAGCATTTT	CASSLQGSNQPQHF
TRBD1	NA	TRBJ2-1	TRBV7-9	14	TGTGCCAGCAGCCAAGGGACAGTCGAGAATGAGCAGTTCTTC	CASSQGTVENEQFF
TRBD1	NA	TRBJ1-2	TRBV2	16	TGTGCCAGCAGTCAGACAGGGAGGCGGCAGAACTATGGCTACACCTTC	CASSQTGRRQNYGYTF
NA	NA	TRBJ1-5	TRBV16	14	TGTGCCAGCAGCCAAAGTGCGAACAATCAGCCCCAGCATTTT	CASSQSANNQPQHF
NA	NA	TRBJ2-2	TRBV2	14	TGTGCCATCCTAGGGCCGGGATTCACCGGGGAGCTGTTTTTT	CAILGPGFTGELFF
NA	few	TRBJ2-7	TRBV28	14	TGTGCCAGCAGTAGTCCCCAGGGGTCCTACGAGCAGTACTTC	CASSSPQGSYEQYF
NA	NA	TRBJ2-3	TRBV10-3	17	TGTGCCATCAGTGATCCGTGGGGGGTGTTTAGCACAGATACGCAGTATTTT	CAISDPWGVFSTDTQYF
NA	NA	TRBJ1-3	TRBV5-4	15	TGTGCCAGCAGCTTAGGGGGGGCATTTGGAAACACCATATATTTT	CASSLGGAFGNTIYF
TRBD2	NA	TRBJ2-1	TRBV9	14	TGTGCCAGCAGCTTTAGCCGGGAGGGCGATGAGCAGTTCTTC	CASSFSREGDEQFF
NA	NA	TRBJ1-2	TRBV4-1	17	TGCGCCAGCAGCCACAATATTGAGGGAACAGCTAACTATGGCTACACCTTC	CASSHNIEGTANYGYTF
TRBD1	once	TRBJ2-7	TRBV28	16	TGTGCCAGCAGTGATCCGACAGGGCTAATTAGCTACGAGCAGTACTTC	CASSDPTGLISYEQYF
NA	NA	TRBJ2-3	TRBV7-6	15	TGTGCCAGCAGCTTGATGGAGAGGGCGGGAGATACGCAGTATTTT	CASSLMERAGDTQYF
NA	once	TRBJ2-1	TRBV4-1	15	TGCGCCAGCAGCCTGGGAGGGGGCTCCTACAATGAGCAGTTCTTC	CASSLGGGSYNEQFF
NA	NA	TRBJ1-1	TRBV7-9	17	TGTGCCAGCATCAAAAAAGAGGCACAGGGCCTGAACACTGAAGCTTTCTTT	CASIKKEAQGLNTEAFF
TRBD1	NA	TRBJ1-6	TRBV28	15	TGTGCCAGCAGTTTAACAGGGGGCAATAATTCACCCCTCCACTTT	CASSLTGGNNSPLHF
TRBD2	NA	TRBJ2-1	TRBV29-1	14	TGCAGCGTTGAAGAGCCCGGGGGGGACAATGAGCAGTTCTTC	CSVEEPGGDNEQFF
NA	NA	TRBJ1-2	TRBV28	12	TGTGCCAGCAGCCGCACGACAGAAAAATACACCTTC	CASSRTTEKYTF
NA	NA	TRBJ2-3	TRBV28	14	TGTGCCAGCAGTTTCTTCTCTCCCACAGATACGCAGTATTTT	CASSFFSPTDTQYF
TRBD2	NA	TRBJ2-7	TRBV11-3	15	TGTGCCAGCAGCACGGGACTAGCGGGAGTAGACGAGCAGTACTTC	CASSTGLAGVDEQYF
NA	NA	TRBJ2-3	TRBV5-1	13	TGCGCCAGCAGCTTGGGCACGTCGGGGGCGCAGTATTTT	CASSLGTSGAQYF
TRBD1	NA	TRBJ2-7	TRBV7-2	16	TGTGCCAGCAGCTTAGGGGGGACAGGGCCGTACTACGAGCAGTACTTC	CASSLGGTGPYYEQYF
NA	NA	TRBJ1-5	TRBV19	16	TGTGCCAGTATTCCAACCGGGACACCTAGCAATCAGCCCCAGCATTTT	CASIPTGTPSNQPQHF
TRBD1	once	TRBJ2-7	TRBV11-2	15	TGTGCCAGCAACAAGAACAGGGGGTCGACCTACGAGCAGTACTTC	CASNKNRGSTYEQYF
TRBD1	NA	TRBJ1-1	TRBV10-3	15	TGTGCCACCCTTAAGACAGGGAACTTGAACACTGAAGCTTTCTTT	CATLKTGNLNTEAFF
NA	few	TRBJ2-1	TRBV5-6	15	TGTGCCAGCAGCCTCATCGGCGGGGACTACAATGAGCAGTTCTTC	CASSLIGGDYNEQFF
TRBD1	NA	TRBJ2-4	TRBV19	16	TGTGCCAGTAGTTCAGACAGGGTCCTAGCCAAAAACATTCAGTACTTC	CASSSDRVLAKNIQYF